These 15 T cell receptor beta chains were sequenced from one sample in a study of T cell changes during pregnancy in multiple sclerosis. The assay was immunoSEQ multiplex PCR, and TCRdb's table has in-frame clones only and misses some. The data contain approximately 13,000 clones, approximately 90% of them singletons. The sequences come from CD8+ T cells from peripheral blood mononuclear cells, collected in the second trimester of pregnancy. The source is a female donor in good health, enrolled as a control in a pregnancy study.

The rearrangement joins TRBV11-2 to TRBJ2-7; 11 bases line up with TRBD1. Germline assignment: CDR1 SGHAT and CDR2 FQNNGV. The CDR3 contains 17 residues. V lost 3 bases and J lost 0; bases outside the gene matches: 7. CDR3 residues: CASSLGTGGSLSYEQYF. CDR3 nucleotide sequence: TGTGCCAGCAGCTTGGGGACAGGGGGGAGCCTCTCCTACGAGCAGTACTTC.

V usage is TRBV5-5 and J usage is TRBJ2-5; TRBD2 matches at 10 bases. From germline, CDR1 is SGHKS and CDR2 YYEKEE (reference sequence). The J segment lost 0 bases and the V segment lost 4 bases, leaving 3 bases of the junction unmatched. This CDR3 has 15 residues. The CDR3 bases are TGTGCCAGCAGCGTGGGACTAGCGTACCAAGAGACCCAGTACTTC. This encodes CASSVGLAYQETQYF.

V and J are TRBV10-3 and TRBJ2-7, with no clear D. Per the germline V gene, CDR1 is ENHRY and CDR2 is SYGVKD. The CDR3 has 14 residues. Trimming pared 4 bases from V and 5 bases from J, leaving 15 bases between. The CDR3 coding sequence is TGTGCCATCAGTGGCCCCCTGCGGTTCGACGAGCAGTACTTC. This encodes CAISGPLRFDEQYF.

J is TRBJ1-4 and V is TRBV5-1, with D unclear. CDR3 size: 13 residues. The germline V gene encodes CDR1 SGHRS and CDR2 YFSETQ. The V end lost 7 bases, the J end lost 3 bases, and 10 bases lay between the germline ends. The CDR3 reads CASSVRPNEKLFF. In nucleotides, the CDR3 is TGCGCCAGCTCCGTGAGGCCTAATGAAAAACTGTTTTTT.

The chain recombines TRBV6-1 with TRBJ1-1; no clear D. This CDR3 contains 14 residues. The V gene lost 4 bases and the J gene lost 0 bases, with 9 bases spanning the gap. Germline V gives CDR1 MNHNS, CDR2 SASEGT. The CDR3 reads CASSAGYLNTEAFF. The CDR3 DNA sequence: TGTGCCAGCAGTGCCGGGTATTTGAACACTGAAGCTTTCTTT.

The rearrangement uses TRBV28 and TRBJ1-1; D call uncertain. Germline loops: CDR1 MDHEN, CDR2 SYDVKM. The CDR3 sequence is 14 residues long. Deletions cut 5 bases from V and 1 base from J, with 11 bases between. This CDR3 is CASSPSGGNTEAFF. The CDR3 nucleotides read TGTGCCAGCAGTCCCTCCGGCGGGAACACTGAAGCTTTCTTT.

The chain has TRBV19 and TRBJ1-1, with 8 nucleotides matching TRBD1. With V trimmed by 3 bases and J by 4 bases, 10 bases remained unmatched. The length of the CDR3 is 16 residues. In germline, CDR1 is LNHDA, CDR2 SQIVND (reference sequence). The CDR3 sequence: CASSIFPGGISTEAFF. CDR3 coding DNA: TGTGCCAGTAGTATCTTCCCAGGGGGCATTAGCACTGAAGCTTTCTTT.

The V call is TRBV4-2, the J call TRBJ1-4; D ambiguous. This CDR3 region has 15 residues. Germline V gene data show CDR1 as LGHNA and CDR2 as YNFKEQ. V was cut by 0 bases and J by 1 base, with 6 bases left in between. The CDR3 spells CASSQEGETNEKLFF. Written as DNA, the CDR3 is TGTGCCAGCAGCCAAGAGGGCGAAACTAATGAAAAACTGTTTTTT.

This chain links TRBV5-5 with TRBJ2-7, with 10 bases that match TRBD1. Germline loops: CDR1 SGHKS, CDR2 YYEKEE (reference sequence). The CDR3 spans 14 residues. The V and J ends lost 1 base and 4 bases, in that order; junction bases with no gene match: 2. The CDR3 bases are TGTGCCAGCAGCTTGCTGGGACAGGGGTACGAGCAGTACTTC. Protein: CASSLLGQGYEQYF.

This clone was recorded only once. At one of its ends the junction is not consistent with the germline gene, which may arise from a read error. The rearrangement links TRBV16 to TRBJ1-6; TRBD1 might be the D (6 bases). The CDR3 is 11 amino acids. Germline assignment: CDR1 KGHSY and CDR2 FQNENV. CDR3 sequence (DNA): TGTGCCAGCACCCAACAGGGTTCCCTCCACTTT. The encoded protein is CASTQQGSLHF.

The chain is built from TRBV5-6 and TRBJ2-7; a weak D match, TRBD1 (5 bases). Trimming cost V 4 bases and J 2 bases, with 7 bases left between them. The germline V gene has CDR1 SGHDT and CDR2 YYEEEE. The CDR3 length is 12 residues. This CDR3 reads CASSKTAYEQYF. CDR3 coding DNA: TGTGCCAGCAGCAAGACAGCCTACGAGCAGTACTTC.

This chain uses TRBV7-2 with TRBJ1-5, with TRBD1 identical over 8 bases. CDR3 size: 14 residues. The germline V gene encodes CDR1 SGHTA and CDR2 FQGNSA. The V and J ends lost 4 bases and 9 bases, in that order; junction bases with no gene match: 8. The CDR3, as DNA: TGTGCCAGCAGCTATGGGGACAGGATTTGGCCCCAGCATTTT. Residues: CASSYGDRIWPQHF.

The rearrangement uses TRBV4-1 and TRBJ2-2, with TRBD2 matching 11 bases. Trimming removed 1 base from V and 4 bases from J; junction bases left unmatched: 14. The CDR3 consists of 20 residues. Germline V gene sequence: CDR1 MGHRA, CDR2 YSYEKL. The CDR3 DNA follows: TGCGCCAGCAGCCAAGTATCGACCTTAGCGGGGGGGCCCGGCACCGGGGAGCTGTTTTTT. It is translated as CASSQVSTLAGGPGTGELFF.

The chain is built from TRBV19 and TRBJ1-3; the D gene is possibly TRBD1 (5 bases). The V gene lost 6 bases and the J gene lost 0 bases, with 9 bases spanning the gap. Per germline, CDR1 LNHDA and CDR2 SQIVND (reference sequence). The CDR3 spans 14 residues. The CDR3 DNA follows: TGTGCCAGTAGCACAGGAAACTCTGGAAACACCATATATTTT. Translated, it gives CASSTGNSGNTIYF.

The CDR3 DNA reads as TGTGCCAGCAGCGCAACAGGGGAAAACTATGGCTACACCTTC. Its protein product is CASSATGENYGYTF. This chain links TRBV6-1 with TRBJ1-2; 7 bases fit TRBD1. Germline V lookup: CDR1 MNHNS, CDR2 SASEGT. The CDR3 has 14 residues. J gave up 2 bases and V 6 bases, and 6 bases lay outside the gene matches.